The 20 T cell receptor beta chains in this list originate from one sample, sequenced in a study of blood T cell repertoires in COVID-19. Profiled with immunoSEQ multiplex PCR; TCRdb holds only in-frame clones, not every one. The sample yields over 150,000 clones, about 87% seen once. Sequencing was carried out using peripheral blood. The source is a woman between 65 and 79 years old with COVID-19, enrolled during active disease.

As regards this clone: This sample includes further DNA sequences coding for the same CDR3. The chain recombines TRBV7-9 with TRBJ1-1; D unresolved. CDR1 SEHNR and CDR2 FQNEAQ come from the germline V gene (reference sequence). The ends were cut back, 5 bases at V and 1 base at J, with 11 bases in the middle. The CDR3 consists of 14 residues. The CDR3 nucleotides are TGTGCCAGCAGCCGATTCGGAGAGAACACTGAAGCTTTCTTT. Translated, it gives CASSRFGENTEAFF.

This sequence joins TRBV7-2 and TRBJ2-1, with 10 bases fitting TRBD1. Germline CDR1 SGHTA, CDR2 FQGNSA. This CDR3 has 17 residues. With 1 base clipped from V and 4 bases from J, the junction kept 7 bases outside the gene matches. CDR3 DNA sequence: TGTGCCAGCAGCTTAGGACCGACAGGGGGCGTTTACAATGAGCAGTTCTTC. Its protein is CASSLGPTGGVYNEQFF.

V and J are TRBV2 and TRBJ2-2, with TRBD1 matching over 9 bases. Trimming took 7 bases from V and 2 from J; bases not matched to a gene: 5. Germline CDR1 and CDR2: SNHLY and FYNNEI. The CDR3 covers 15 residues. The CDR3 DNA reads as TGTGCCAGCAAGGGACAGGGCGCTAACACCGGGGAGCTGTTTTTT. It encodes CASKGQGANTGELFF.

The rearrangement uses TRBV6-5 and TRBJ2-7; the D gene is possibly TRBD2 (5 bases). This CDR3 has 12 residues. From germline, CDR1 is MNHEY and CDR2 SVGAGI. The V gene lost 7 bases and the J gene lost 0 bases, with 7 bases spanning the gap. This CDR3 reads CASKDSSYEQYF. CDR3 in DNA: TGTGCCAGCAAGGACTCCTCCTACGAGCAGTACTTC.

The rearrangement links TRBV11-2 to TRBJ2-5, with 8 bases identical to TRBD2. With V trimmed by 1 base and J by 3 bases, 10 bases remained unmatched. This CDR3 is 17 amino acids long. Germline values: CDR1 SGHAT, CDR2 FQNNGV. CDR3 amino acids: CASSLGWIAGRKETQYF. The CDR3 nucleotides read TGTGCCAGCAGCTTAGGTTGGATAGCGGGGCGGAAAGAGACCCAGTACTTC.

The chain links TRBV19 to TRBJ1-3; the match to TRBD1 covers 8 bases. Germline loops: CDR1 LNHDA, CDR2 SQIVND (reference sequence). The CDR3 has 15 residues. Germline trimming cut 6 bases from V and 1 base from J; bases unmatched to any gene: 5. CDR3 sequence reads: CASSSDRGSGNTIYF. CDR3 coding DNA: TGTGCCAGTAGCTCAGACAGGGGATCTGGAAACACCATATATTTT.

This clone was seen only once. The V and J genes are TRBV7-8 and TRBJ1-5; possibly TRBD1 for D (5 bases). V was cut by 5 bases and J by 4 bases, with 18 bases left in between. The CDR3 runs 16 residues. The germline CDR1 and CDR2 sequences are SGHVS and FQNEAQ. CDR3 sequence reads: CASSPRVRQKNQPQHF. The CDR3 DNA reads TGTGCCAGCAGCCCTAGGGTCCGACAGAAGAATCAGCCCCAGCATTTT. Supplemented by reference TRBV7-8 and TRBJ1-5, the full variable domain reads GAGVSQSPRYKVAKRGQDVALRCDPISGHVSLFWYQQALGQGPEFLTYFQNEAQLDKSGLPSDRFFAERPEGSVSTLKIQRTQQEDSAVYLCASSPRVRQKNQPQHFGDGTRLSIL.

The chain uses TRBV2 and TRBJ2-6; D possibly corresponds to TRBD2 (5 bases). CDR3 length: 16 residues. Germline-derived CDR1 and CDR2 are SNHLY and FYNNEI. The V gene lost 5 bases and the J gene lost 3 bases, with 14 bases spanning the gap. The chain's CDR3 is CASSYGKSGGANVLTF. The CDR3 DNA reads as TGTGCCAGCAGTTACGGGAAAAGCGGTGGGGCCAACGTCCTGACTTTC.

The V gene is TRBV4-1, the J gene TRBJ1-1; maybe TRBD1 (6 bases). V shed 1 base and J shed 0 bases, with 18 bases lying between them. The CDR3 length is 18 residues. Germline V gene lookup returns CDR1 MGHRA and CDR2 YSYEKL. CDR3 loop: CASSQAGDTDFMNTEAFF. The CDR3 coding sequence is TGCGCCAGCAGCCAAGCTGGGGACACGGACTTTATGAACACTGAAGCTTTCTTT.

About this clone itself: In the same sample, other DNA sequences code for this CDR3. CDR3 sequence (DNA): TGTGCCAGCAGTCGAGGGGGAACTGGAAACACCATATATTTT. This sequence encodes CASSRGGTGNTIYF. The genes are TRBV28 and TRBJ1-3, with a tentative D call TRBD1 (6 bases). The CDR3 consists of 14 residues. Trimming left V 5 bases short and J 2 bases short, with 10 bases between. Per the germline V gene, CDR1 is MDHEN and CDR2 is SYDVKM.

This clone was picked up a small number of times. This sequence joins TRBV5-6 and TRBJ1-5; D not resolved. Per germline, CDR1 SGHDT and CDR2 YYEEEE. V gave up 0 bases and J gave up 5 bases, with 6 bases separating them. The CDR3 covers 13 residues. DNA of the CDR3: TGTGCCAGCAGCTTGGATAGAGATCAGCCCCAGCATTTT. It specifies CASSLDRDQPQHF.

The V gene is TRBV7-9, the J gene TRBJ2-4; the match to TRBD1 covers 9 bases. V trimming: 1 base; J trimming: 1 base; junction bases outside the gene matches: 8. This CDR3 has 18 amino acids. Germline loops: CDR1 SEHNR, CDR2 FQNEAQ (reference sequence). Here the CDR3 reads CASSLGSQGASAKNIQYF. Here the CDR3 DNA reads TGTGCCAGCAGCTTAGGATCACAGGGGGCTTCGGCCAAAAACATTCAGTACTTC.

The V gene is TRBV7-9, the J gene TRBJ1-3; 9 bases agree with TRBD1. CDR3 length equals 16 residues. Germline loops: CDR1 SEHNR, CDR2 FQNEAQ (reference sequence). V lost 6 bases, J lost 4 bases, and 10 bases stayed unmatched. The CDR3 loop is CASRSSDRGGGNTIYF. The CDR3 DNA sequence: TGTGCCAGCAGATCCTCGGACAGGGGCGGCGGAAACACCATATATTTT.

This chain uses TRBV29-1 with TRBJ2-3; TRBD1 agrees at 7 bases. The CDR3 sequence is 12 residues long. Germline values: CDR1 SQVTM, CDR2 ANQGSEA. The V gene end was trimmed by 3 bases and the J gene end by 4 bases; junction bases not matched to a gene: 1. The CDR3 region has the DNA TGCAGCGTTGACAGGGGGTCAGATACGCAGTATTTT. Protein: CSVDRGSDTQYF.

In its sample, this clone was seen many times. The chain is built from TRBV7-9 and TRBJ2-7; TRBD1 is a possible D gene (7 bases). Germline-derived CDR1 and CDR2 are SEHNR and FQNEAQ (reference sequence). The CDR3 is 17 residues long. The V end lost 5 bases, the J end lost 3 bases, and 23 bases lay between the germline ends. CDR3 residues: CASSTGPGQGGIYEQYF. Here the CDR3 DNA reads TGTGCCAGCAGCACAGGCCCCGGCCAGGGGGGTATCTACGAGCAGTACTTC.

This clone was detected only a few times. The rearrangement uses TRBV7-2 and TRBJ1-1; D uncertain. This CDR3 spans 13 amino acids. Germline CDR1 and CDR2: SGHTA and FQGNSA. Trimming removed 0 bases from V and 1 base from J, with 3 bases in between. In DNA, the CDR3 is TGTGCCAGCAGCTTAGCCGGGAACACTGAAGCTTTCTTT. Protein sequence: CASSLAGNTEAFF.

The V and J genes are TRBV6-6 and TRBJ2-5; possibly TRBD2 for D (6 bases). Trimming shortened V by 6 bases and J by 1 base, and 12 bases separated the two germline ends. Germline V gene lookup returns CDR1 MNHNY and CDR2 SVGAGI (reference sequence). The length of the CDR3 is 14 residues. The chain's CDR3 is CASRHRSGQETQYF. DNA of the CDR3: TGTGCCAGCAGGCACCGTAGCGGCCAAGAGACCCAGTACTTC.

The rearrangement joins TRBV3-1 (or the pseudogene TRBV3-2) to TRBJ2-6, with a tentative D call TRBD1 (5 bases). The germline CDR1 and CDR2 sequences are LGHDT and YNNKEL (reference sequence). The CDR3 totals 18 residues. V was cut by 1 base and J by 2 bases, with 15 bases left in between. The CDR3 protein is CASSQVAGPRAGANVLTF. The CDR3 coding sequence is TGTGCCAGCAGCCAAGTCGCAGGGCCTCGAGCTGGGGCCAACGTCCTGACTTTC.

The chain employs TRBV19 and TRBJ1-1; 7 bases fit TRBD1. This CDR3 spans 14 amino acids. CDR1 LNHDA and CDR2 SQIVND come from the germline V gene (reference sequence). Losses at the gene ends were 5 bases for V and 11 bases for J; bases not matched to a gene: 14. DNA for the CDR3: TGTGCCAGTAGTCCCGACAGGGACATACTGGGGGCTTTCTTT. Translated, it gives CASSPDRDILGAFF.

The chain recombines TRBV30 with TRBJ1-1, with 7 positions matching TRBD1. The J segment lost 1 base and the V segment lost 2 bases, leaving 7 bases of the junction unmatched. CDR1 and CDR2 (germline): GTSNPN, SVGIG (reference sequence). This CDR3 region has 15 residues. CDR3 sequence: CAWSLLGQWNTEAFF. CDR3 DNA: TGTGCCTGGAGTTTACTGGGACAGTGGAACACTGAAGCTTTCTTT. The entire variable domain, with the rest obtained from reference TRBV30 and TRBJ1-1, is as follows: SQTIHQWPATLVQPVGSPLSLECTVEGTSNPNLYWYRQAAGRGLQLLFYSVGIGQISSEVPQNLSASRPQDRQFILSSKKLLLSDSGFYLCAWSLLGQWNTEAFFGQGTRLTVV.